This is a list of T cell receptor beta chains from one sample in a study of technical replicates of blood from a few donors. This table comes from immunoSEQ multiplex PCR, and its TCRdb copy is limited to in-frame clones, with some not included. The sample has roughly 79,000 clones, 93% seen once; the top ten hold approximately 0.37%. Sample: T cells isolated from PBMCs. The origin of the receptors is a human donor in good health. Both conserved end residues are part of each CDR3. The D gene is left open where the match is weak. Part of the rows lack a size; the others show once, few, many or a class for expanded clones.

NA	TRBJ2-7	once	TRBV27	TGTGCCAGCAGTTTAGCGGCGGTTAGCTCCTACGAGCAGTACTTC	CASSLAAVSSYEQYF
NA	TRBJ2-2	NA	TRBV28	TGTGCCAGCAGTTGGGCTAGCTCCTACGGGGAGCTGTTTTTT	CASSWASSYGELFF
NA	TRBJ1-5	NA	TRBV9	TGTGCCAGCAGCCTAACGGGGAGCGGGAATCAGCCCCAGCATTTT	CASSLTGSGNQPQHF
NA	TRBJ2-1	NA	TRBV9	TGTGCCACGAGCGGAGCCAACAATGAGCAGTTCTTC	CATSGANNEQFF
TRBD1	TRBJ1-5	NA	TRBV28	TGTGCCAGTGGGACAGTTACCGCTAGCAATCAGCCCCAGCATTTT	CASGTVTASNQPQHF
NA	TRBJ1-4	NA	TRBV18	TGTGCCAGCTCACCATGGGGAGGGGCTGCAACTAATGAAAAACTGTTTTTT	CASSPWGGAATNEKLFF
TRBD1	TRBJ1-1	NA	TRBV5-1	TGCGCCAGCAGCCGAATCGGGACAGGGCCGAACACTGAAGCTTTCTTT	CASSRIGTGPNTEAFF
TRBD2	TRBJ2-7	NA	TRBV5-1	TGCGCCAGCAGCTTGGAAATTATGGGACTAGCTTTACAGTACTTC	CASSLEIMGLALQYF
NA	TRBJ1-1	NA	TRBV6-4	TGTGCCAGCAGCCGAAAACAGAACACTGAAGCTTTCTTT	CASSRKQNTEAFF
NA	TRBJ2-2	NA	TRBV11-2	TGTGCCAGCAGCCTAGACAATTTCCCGAACACCGGGGAGCTGTTTTTT	CASSLDNFPNTGELFF
TRBD1	TRBJ2-1	NA	TRBV7-9	TGTGCCAGCAGTATACCTGGGGACAGGGGTTCCCAGTTCTTC	CASSIPGDRGSQFF
NA	TRBJ2-2	NA	TRBV11-2	TGTGCCAGCAGTCTAGAGATTAACACCGGGGAGCTGTTTTTT	CASSLEINTGELFF
TRBD1	TRBJ2-7	NA	TRBV19	TGTGCCAGTAGGCCGGGACAGGGGCCCTACGAGCAGTACTTC	CASRPGQGPYEQYF
NA	TRBJ1-3	NA	TRBV12-2	TGTGCAAGTCGCTTATATAGGGACAGGGGAAACACCATATATTTT	CASRLYRDRGNTIYF
TRBD1	TRBJ1-2	few	TRBV6-5	TGTGCCAGCAGAAACAGGGGGCACTATGGCTACACCTTC	CASRNRGHYGYTF
NA	TRBJ1-4	NA	TRBV2	TGTGCCAGCGTATTCTACCCAACTAATGAAAAACTGTTTTTT	CASVFYPTNEKLFF
NA	TRBJ1-2	few	TRBV6-1	TGTGCCAGCAGTTTACAGGTCTCCTATGGCTACACCTTC	CASSLQVSYGYTF
TRBD1	TRBJ1-2	NA	TRBV5-1	TGCGCCAGCAGCGCCACAGGGGCCTTCGGTAACTATGGCTACACCTTC	CASSATGAFGNYGYTF
TRBD1	TRBJ1-2	NA	TRBV2	TGTGCCAGCAGGGGGGACAGCCTTAACTATGGCTACACCTTC	CASRGDSLNYGYTF
TRBD1	TRBJ2-7	NA	TRBV10-3	TGTGCCATCAGTAGGACAGGGGACGAGCAGTACTTC	CAISRTGDEQYF
TRBD2	TRBJ2-5	NA	TRBV2	TGTGCCAGCAGTGAATGGGTAGCGGGAGGGGGAGAGACCCAGTACTTC	CASSEWVAGGGETQYF
NA	TRBJ2-7	NA	TRBV7-2	TGTGCCAGCAGCTTAGTAGCGGCGTTTTACGAGCAGTACTTC	CASSLVAAFYEQYF
NA	TRBJ2-7	NA	TRBV5-4	TGTGCCAGCAGCCATGGTACGTTTTCGAGCTCCTACGAGCAGTACTTC	CASSHGTFSSSYEQYF
NA	TRBJ1-5	NA	TRBV30	TGTGCCTGGAGTGGGACAAACAATCAGCCCCAGCATTTT	CAWSGTNNQPQHF
NA	TRBJ1-1	NA	TRBV19	TGTGCCAGTAGTAATCAGGGTAGGAGAACGAACACTGAAGCTTTCTTT	CASSNQGRRTNTEAFF
NA	TRBJ1-4	once	TRBV11-3	TGTGCCAGCAGCTTAGCTACGGGGACTAATGAAAAACTGTTTTTT	CASSLATGTNEKLFF
NA	TRBJ2-2	NA	TRBV9	TGTGCCAGCAGCGTACTAGGGGCCGAGGAGCTGTTTTTT	CASSVLGAEELFF
NA	TRBJ1-1	NA	TRBV9	TGTGCCAGCAGCGTAGTGACAGAAGGGAACACTGAAGCTTTCTTT	CASSVVTEGNTEAFF
NA	TRBJ1-5	NA	TRBV6-5	TGTGCCAGTCAAAACACGAGGAGCAATCAGCCCCAGCATTTT	CASQNTRSNQPQHF
NA	TRBJ2-1	NA	TRBV6-5	TGTGCCAGCAGTTACCCCCCGGGGGAGCAGTTCTTC	CASSYPPGEQFF
TRBD1	TRBJ2-7	NA	TRBV6-6	TGTGCCAGCACTTTCGGGACAGTCTACGAGCAGTACTTC	CASTFGTVYEQYF